This T cell receptor (beta chain) was recovered during a study of blood T cell repertoires in COVID-19. The germline V gene has CDR1 LNHDA and CDR2 SQIVND (reference sequence). The V gene end was trimmed by 1 base and the J gene end by 5 bases; junction bases not matched to a gene: 1. This CDR3 region has 13 residues. The assay was immunoSEQ multiplex PCR, and TCRdb's table has in-frame clones only and misses some. Here the sample spans about 150,000 clones, 84% being singletons. Points on this clone: This specimen includes other DNA sequences encoding the same CDR3.

Sequencing was carried out using peripheral blood. The V and J genes are TRBV19 and TRBJ1-1; 7 bases line up with TRBD1. The TCR was taken from a man between 18 and 35 years old with active or convalescent COVID-19. The CDR3 nucleotides read TGTGCCAGTAGTATAGGCAGGGGGACTGAAGCTTTCTTT. Translating it yields CASSIGRGTEAFF.